The 17 T cell receptor beta chains presented below share a single source sample, sequenced in a study of blood T cell repertoires in COVID-19. The data were produced by immunoSEQ multiplex PCR, yet TCRdb's version contains in-frame clones alone and is incomplete. The profile covers roughly 250,000 clones, with 83% appearing a single time and roughly 8.7% taken by the ten largest. Sequencing was done on a sample of peripheral blood. The receptors derive from a man aged 35 to 55 with active or convalescent COVID-19.

This clone was recorded a few times. This chain uses TRBV7-2 with TRBJ1-2, with 7 bases matching TRBD1. V shed 6 bases, J shed 4 bases, and the junction held 8 bases outside the gene matches. Germline assignment: CDR1 SGHTA and CDR2 FQGNSA. This CDR3 is 14 amino acids long. CDR3 sequence reads: CASRSGGSSYGYTF. The DNA for the CDR3 is TGTGCCAGCAGGTCAGGGGGATCTAGCTATGGCTACACCTTC. The complete variable domain, with remaining parts taken from reference TRBV7-2 and TRBJ1-2, reads GAGVSQSPSNKVTEKGKDVELRCDPISGHTALYWYRQSLGQGLEFLIYFQGNSAPDKSGLPSDRFSAERTGGSVSTLTIQRTQQEDSAVYLCASRSGGSSYGYTFGSGTRLTVV.

This clone was recorded a few times. The chain uses TRBV29-1 and TRBJ1-2, with D possibly matching TRBD1 (5 bases). This CDR3 has 12 amino acids. Germline V gene lookup returns CDR1 SQVTM and CDR2 ANQGSEA. V lost 3 bases to trimming and J lost 8 bases, with 13 bases between them. The CDR3 DNA follows: TGCAGCGTTGAGTTCCAGGGAGGGGGCTACACCTTC. The encoded protein is CSVEFQGGGYTF. The whole variable domain, remainder taken from reference TRBV29-1 and TRBJ1-2, is SAVISQKPSRDICQRGTSLTIQCQVDSQVTMMFWYRQQPGQSLTLIATANQGSEATYESGFVIDKFPISRPNLTFSTLTVSNMSPEDSSIYLCSVEFQGGGYTFGSGTRLTVV.

The J gene is TRBJ2-3, the V gene TRBV9; 8 bases align to TRBD2. Germline CDR1 reads SGDLS; CDR2 reads YYNGEE. V shed 3 bases, J shed 6 bases, and the junction held 12 bases outside the gene matches. The CDR3 consists of 16 residues. The DNA of the CDR3 is TGTGCCAGCAGCGCCGGGACGGGAGGGGGAGGGGATACGCAGTATTTT. Its protein is CASSAGTGGGGDTQYF.

The chain is built from TRBV5-4 and TRBJ2-1; tentatively, D is TRBD2 (6 bases). Germline V gene lookup returns CDR1 SGHNT and CDR2 YYREEE (reference sequence). The CDR3 has 13 residues. Trimming removed 4 bases at V and 8 bases at J, with 13 bases between. For the CDR3, the DNA is TGTGCCAGCAGCCCCGGGACTTCTTATGAGCAGTTCTTC. Residues: CASSPGTSYEQFF.

The genes are TRBV30 and TRBJ1-5, with 9 bases lining up with TRBD1. CDR3 size: 13 residues. With 3 bases clipped from V and 5 bases from J, the junction kept 2 bases outside the gene matches. Germline V gene sequence: CDR1 GTSNPN, CDR2 SVGIG (reference sequence). The DNA of the CDR3 is TGTGCCTGGAGCGGACAGGGGTATCAGCCCCAGCATTTT. Translation gives CAWSGQGYQPQHF.

In its sample, this clone was seen once. The chain joins TRBV14 to TRBJ2-3; TRBD2 might be the D (7 bases). This CDR3 region has 15 residues. Trimming removed 9 bases from V and 0 bases from J, with 16 bases in between. Germline-derived CDR1 and CDR2 are SGHDN and FVKESK. The CDR3 sequence: CARLFRGGSTDTQYF. CDR3 sequence (DNA): TGTGCCAGACTTTTTAGGGGGGGTAGCACAGATACGCAGTATTTT.

The chain recombines TRBV5-6 with TRBJ2-5, with a tentative D call TRBD1 (5 bases). Trimming stripped 0 bases from V and 4 bases from J, with 13 bases between. This CDR3 comprises 15 residues. CDR1 and CDR2 from the germline V gene are SGHDT and YYEEEE. The CDR3 sequence is CASSLGQFMLETQYF. Here the CDR3 DNA reads TGTGCCAGCAGCTTGGGACAGTTTATGTTAGAGACCCAGTACTTC.

V usage is TRBV6-5 and J usage is TRBJ2-2; D is unresolved. CDR3 length: 12 amino acids. Trimming cost V 4 bases and J 3 bases, with 3 bases left between them. Germline V lookup: CDR1 MNHEY, CDR2 SVGAGI. The CDR3 is CASSLYTGELFF. The CDR3 DNA follows: TGTGCCAGCAGTTTATACACCGGGGAGCTGTTTTTT.

This chain links TRBV4-2 with TRBJ2-5; tentative D call: TRBD1 (10 bases). This CDR3 has 16 amino acids. CDR1 and CDR2 (germline): LGHNA, YNFKEQ. Trimming left V 0 bases short and J 5 bases short, with 16 bases between. The CDR3 protein is CASSQDLAGQGETQYF. DNA of the CDR3: TGTGCCAGCAGCCAAGATCTAGCGGGACAGGGGGAGACCCAGTACTTC.

The rearrangement uses TRBV29-1 and TRBJ1-2; the D gene is possibly TRBD1 (5 bases). In germline, CDR1 is SQVTM, CDR2 ANQGSEA. The CDR3 is 11 amino acids. Trimming removed 2 bases at V and 5 bases at J, with 6 bases between. The CDR3 bases are TGCAGCGTTGAACGGGGGTATGGCTACACCTTC. Its protein product is CSVERGYGYTF.

This clone turned up a few times. The V and J genes are TRBV5-1 and TRBJ2-7; the D gene is possibly TRBD1 (6 bases). Trimming pared 3 bases from V and 1 base from J, leaving 17 bases between. In germline, CDR1 is SGHRS, CDR2 YFSETQ. The length of the CDR3 is 16 residues. This chain's CDR3 is CASSWFLTGESYEQYF. Written as DNA, the CDR3 is TGCGCCAGCAGCTGGTTTCTGACAGGAGAGTCCTACGAGCAGTACTTC.

This rearrangement joins TRBV19 to TRBJ2-2, with D uncertain. Germline V gene sequence: CDR1 LNHDA, CDR2 SQIVND (reference sequence). V was clipped by 6 bases and J by 3 bases, with 11 bases between them. The CDR3 totals 14 residues. CDR3 loop: CASRRRYDTGELFF. The CDR3 nucleotides are TGTGCCAGTAGACGTCGGTACGACACCGGGGAGCTGTTTTTT.

The V call is TRBV19, the J call TRBJ1-2; no firm D call. Germline CDR1 is LNHDA and CDR2 is SQIVND (reference sequence). The CDR3 is 14 amino acids. Trimming stripped 4 bases from V and 7 bases from J, with 16 bases between. The CDR3: CASSTSEVSGGYTF. The CDR3 DNA reads as TGTGCCAGTAGTACCTCCGAAGTTTCAGGTGGCTACACCTTC.

The chain links TRBV5-4 to TRBJ1-4; the D gene is possibly TRBD1 (5 bases). Trimming left V 6 bases short and J 7 bases short, with 13 bases between. Germline lookup yields CDR1 SGHNT and CDR2 YYREEE (reference sequence). The CDR3 covers 13 residues. CDR3 nucleotides: TGTGCCAGCATGCGGGACGGGACTGAAAAACTGTTTTTT. The encoded protein is CASMRDGTEKLFF.

This clone was found many times. The junction departs from germline at one end; a sequencing error may be responsible. The chain has TRBV7-7 and TRBJ2-7, with D tentatively TRBD2 (6 bases). The CDR3 runs 14 residues. Germline lookup yields CDR1 SSHAT and CDR2 FNYEAQ (reference sequence). This chain's CDR3 is CASSLTGDSYEQYF. CDR3 coding DNA: TGTGCTAGCAGCTTAACGGGGGATTCCTACGAGCAGTACTTC. The variable domain in full, with the rest retrieved from reference TRBV7-7 and TRBJ2-7, is GAGVSQSPRYKVTKRGQDVTLRCDPISSHATLYWYQQALGQGPEFLTYFNYEAQPDKSGLPSDRFSAERPEGSISTLTIQRTEQRDSAMYRCASSLTGDSYEQYFGPGTRLTVT.

The chain carries TRBV7-2 and TRBJ2-1; TRBD1 agrees at 9 bases. V lost 1 base and J lost 4; bases outside the gene matches: 2. Germline assignment: CDR1 SGHTA and CDR2 FQGNSA. CDR3 size: 15 residues. The CDR3 nucleotides are TGTGCCAGCAGCTTAGAGGGACAGGGTTACAATGAGCAGTTCTTC. Encoded protein: CASSLEGQGYNEQFF.

V gene TRBV9 combines with J gene TRBJ2-5, with unresolved D. CDR1 is SGDLS and CDR2 is YYNGEE in the germline V gene. The CDR3 runs 15 residues. Trimming removed 0 bases at V and 5 bases at J, with 14 bases between. CDR3 residues: CASSVGPELGETQYF. CDR3 nucleotide sequence: TGTGCCAGCAGCGTAGGCCCGGAACTCGGGGAGACCCAGTACTTC.